The 20 T cell receptor beta chains presented below share a single source sample, sequenced in a study of beta chain features in type 1 diabetes. The study reverse transcribed the entire isolated RNA, so it sequenced expressed TCRB transcripts. This table comes from immunoSEQ multiplex PCR, and its TCRdb copy is limited to in-frame clones, with some not included. Here the sample spans under 950,000 clones, around a sixth being singletons. The sequenced material came from naive CD4+ T cells from blood. The origin of the receptors is a woman younger than 35 in good health.

The chain carries TRBV23-1 and TRBJ2-7; D perhaps matches TRBD1 (6 bases). TRBV23-1 is an open reading frame, and its role is uncertain. The CDR3 runs to 16 residues. V lost 2 bases to trimming and J lost 2 bases, with 16 bases between them. The CDR3 DNA sequence: TGCGCCAGCAGTCAAGGTTCTGGACAGAAACCCTACGAGCAGTACTTC. Protein: CASSQGSGQKPYEQYF.

There are a few counts of this clone. The chain uses TRBV5-1 and TRBJ2-1; no firm D call. Germline V gives CDR1 SGHRS, CDR2 YFSETQ. The CDR3 sequence is 15 residues long. Between the trimmed V and J ends, which lost 0 bases and 9 bases, there was a span of 16 bases. Written as DNA, the CDR3 is TGCGCCAGCAGCTTGGTATCAGGAAGAGTAGGTGAGCAGTTCTTC. As protein: CASSLVSGRVGEQFF.

This clone has just a few counts. The J gene is TRBJ2-7, the V gene TRBV7-2; 7 positions match TRBD1. In germline, CDR1 is SGHTA, CDR2 FQGNSA. CDR3 length equals 15 residues. The V segment lost 5 bases and the J segment 5 bases; nucleotides outside the gene matches: 12. CDR3 bases: TGTGCCAGCAGCCCTCGACAGGCCCAGGGGGACGAGCAGTACTTC. It encodes CASSPRQAQGDEQYF.

This clone was counted only a few times. The chain employs TRBV4-2 and TRBJ2-5, with D tentatively TRBD2 (6 bases). V was cut by 1 base and J by 2 bases, with 14 bases left in between. CDR1 is LGHNA, CDR2 YNFKEQ, per germline. There are 16 residues in the CDR3. The CDR3 region is CASSQVDAGWQETQYF. The CDR3, as DNA: TGTGCCAGCAGCCAAGTTGATGCGGGATGGCAAGAGACCCAGTACTTC.

A remark on this clone: This same CDR3 is encoded by further DNA sequences in the sample. CDR3 residues: CASSLKPGELFF. The CDR3 coding sequence is TGTGCCAGCAGCTTAAAGCCCGGGGAGCTGTTTTTT. The rearrangement joins TRBV7-3 to TRBJ2-2; D call uncertain. V was shortened by 1 base and J by 6 bases, with 3 bases between the two germline ends. There are 12 residues in the CDR3. Germline V gives CDR1 SGHTA, CDR2 FQGTGA.

The chain recombines TRBV28 with TRBJ2-5; 7 bases are shared with TRBD1. CDR1 is MDHEN, CDR2 SYDVKM, per germline. With V trimmed by 6 bases and J by 2 bases, 6 bases remained unmatched. The CDR3 runs 14 residues. The CDR3 protein is CASRPGTEQETQYF. CDR3 DNA sequence: TGTGCCAGCAGGCCCGGGACAGAACAAGAGACCCAGTACTTC.

This clone was picked up a small number of times. This chain connects TRBV4-2 to TRBJ2-1, with 12 bases that match TRBD1. V trimming: 3 bases; J trimming: 5 bases; junction bases outside the gene matches: 17. Per germline, CDR1 LGHNA and CDR2 YNFKEQ. The CDR3 sequence is 20 residues long. The CDR3 region is CASSHKTGTGGPRMDNEQFF. The CDR3 DNA sequence: TGTGCCAGCAGCCATAAAACCGGGACAGGGGGCCCGAGGATGGACAATGAGCAGTTCTTC.

This clone was recorded a few times. The chain uses TRBV28 and TRBJ1-5, with TRBD1 as a possible D gene (6 bases). Between the trimmed V and J ends, which lost 4 bases and 5 bases, there was a span of 12 bases. This CDR3 is built from 14 residues. The germline V gene encodes CDR1 MDHEN and CDR2 SYDVKM. This CDR3 reads CASSSGQPDQPQHF. The CDR3 coding sequence is TGTGCCAGCAGTTCCGGACAGCCCGATCAGCCCCAGCATTTT.

This rearrangement joins TRBV25-1 to TRBJ1-2; a weak D match, TRBD1 (6 bases). The CDR3 sequence is 13 residues long. Germline V gene data show CDR1 as MGHDK and CDR2 as SYGVNS. V lost 6 bases and J 8 bases, leaving 16 bases between the germline ends. CDR3 amino acids: CASRQGGVLGYTF. In DNA form, the CDR3 reads TGTGCCAGCAGACAGGGAGGGGTTCTAGGCTACACCTTC.

In its sample, this clone was seen a few times. The chain is built from TRBV11-2 and TRBJ1-2; the D gene is possibly TRBD1 (5 bases). With 5 bases removed from V and 7 bases from J, the gap between germline ends came to 20 bases. The CDR3 is made up of 15 amino acids. Germline CDR1 SGHAT, CDR2 FQNNGV. The chain's CDR3 is CASSVLTGLRGGYTF. CDR3 nucleotides: TGTGCCAGCAGCGTCCTAACGGGGCTACGCGGTGGCTACACCTTC.

The table lists this clone with a few counts. The same CDR3 can be traced to other DNA sequences in this sample. The chain carries TRBV5-1 and TRBJ2-7, with 9 positions matching TRBD1. The ends lost 0 bases at V and 2 bases at J; junction bases unmatched: 3. The CDR3 is 15 amino acids. Germline V CDR1 and CDR2: SGHRS, YFSETQ. CDR3 nucleotides: TGCGCCAGCAGCTTGGCCGGACAGGGGCCCTACGAGCAGTACTTC. As protein: CASSLAGQGPYEQYF.

This clone was counted between two and nine times. The V call is TRBV25-1, the J call TRBJ1-2, with 7 bases that match TRBD1. Germline CDR1 and CDR2: MGHDK and SYGVNS. The length of the CDR3 is 15 residues. The junction had 8 bases not matched to a gene; V was cut back by 3 bases and J by 4 bases. DNA for the CDR3: TGTGCCAGCAGTGATGCAGGGGGTGGCGGCTATGGCTACACCTTC. Its protein product is CASSDAGGGGYGYTF.

This clone was seen a few times. The chain combines TRBV10-3 with TRBJ1-1; possible D gene TRBD1, 6 bases. V lost 6 bases to trimming and J lost 1 base, with 12 bases between them. The CDR3 sequence is 14 residues long. Germline V lookup: CDR1 ENHRY, CDR2 SYGVKD. The CDR3 reads CAIRRDTQNTEAFF. The CDR3, as DNA: TGTGCCATCAGGAGGGACACACAGAACACTGAAGCTTTCTTT.

This clone was seen only a few times. The chain recombines TRBV7-2 with TRBJ2-7, with 7 positions matching TRBD1. The V segment lost 0 bases and the J segment 2 bases; nucleotides outside the gene matches: 4. Germline V gives CDR1 SGHTA, CDR2 FQGNSA. This CDR3 comprises 15 residues. CDR3 DNA sequence: TGTGCCAGCAGCTTAGCGCTGGGACAGACCTACGAGCAGTACTTC. This encodes CASSLALGQTYEQYF.

This clone has only a few counts. The junction differs from germline at one of its ends, possibly a read error. This chain connects TRBV28 to TRBJ2-7; D perhaps matches TRBD1 (6 bases). Germline V gene sequence: CDR1 MDHEN, CDR2 SYDVKM. This CDR3 region has 13 residues. CDR3 amino acids: CASSPDRPYEQYF. The CDR3 coding sequence is TGTGCCAGCAGCCCGGACAGACCCTATGAGCAGTACTTC.

In this sample, this clone turned up a few times. The chain links TRBV10-3 to TRBJ2-3; the D gene is possibly TRBD2 (5 bases). The V end lost 2 bases, the J end lost 5 bases, and 5 bases lay between the germline ends. This CDR3 has 12 residues. Germline V lookup: CDR1 ENHRY, CDR2 SYGVKD. As DNA, the CDR3 is TGTGCCATCAGTGAGGGGAGAGATACGCAGTATTTT. Translating it yields CAISEGRDTQYF.

The gene calls are TRBV7-9 and TRBJ2-6, with 11 bases lining up with TRBD1. In germline, CDR1 is SEHNR, CDR2 FQNEAQ (reference sequence). The CDR3 covers 18 residues. V trimming: 5 bases; J trimming: 5 bases; junction bases outside the gene matches: 11. CDR3 amino acids: CASSKPGTGGRWANVLTF. The CDR3 nucleotides read TGTGCCAGCAGCAAACCCGGGACAGGGGGGAGATGGGCCAACGTCCTGACTTTC.

A few counts support this clone. The chain is built from TRBV7-2 and TRBJ1-2; tentative D call: TRBD1 (5 bases). CDR1 SGHTA and CDR2 FQGNSA come from the germline V gene. The CDR3 consists of 15 residues. The V end lost 1 base, the J end lost 2 bases, and 11 bases lay between the germline ends. CDR3 residues: CASSLVFPGNYGYTF. The CDR3 DNA is TGTGCCAGCAGCTTAGTTTTTCCAGGGAACTATGGCTACACCTTC.

This clone was found a few times. J is TRBJ2-1 and V is TRBV27; a weak D match, TRBD1 (6 bases). The CDR3 loop spans 12 amino acids. Germline assignment: CDR1 MNHEY and CDR2 SMNVEV (reference sequence). The ends were cut back, 3 bases at V and 7 bases at J, with 7 bases in the middle. The CDR3: CASSLRGNEQFF. DNA for the CDR3: TGTGCCAGCAGTTTGAGGGGGAATGAGCAGTTCTTC.

Concerning this clone: Other DNA sequences in this specimen translate into the identical CDR3. The chain has TRBV7-8 and TRBJ2-5, with TRBD2 identical over 10 bases. Germline CDR1 reads SGHVS; CDR2 reads FQNEAQ. The CDR3 totals 14 residues. J was trimmed by 5 bases and V by 2 bases; bases with no gene match: 2. The CDR3 DNA follows: TGTGCCAGCAGCTTACTAGCGGGAGTGGAGACCCAGTACTTC. It yields the protein CASSLLAGVETQYF.